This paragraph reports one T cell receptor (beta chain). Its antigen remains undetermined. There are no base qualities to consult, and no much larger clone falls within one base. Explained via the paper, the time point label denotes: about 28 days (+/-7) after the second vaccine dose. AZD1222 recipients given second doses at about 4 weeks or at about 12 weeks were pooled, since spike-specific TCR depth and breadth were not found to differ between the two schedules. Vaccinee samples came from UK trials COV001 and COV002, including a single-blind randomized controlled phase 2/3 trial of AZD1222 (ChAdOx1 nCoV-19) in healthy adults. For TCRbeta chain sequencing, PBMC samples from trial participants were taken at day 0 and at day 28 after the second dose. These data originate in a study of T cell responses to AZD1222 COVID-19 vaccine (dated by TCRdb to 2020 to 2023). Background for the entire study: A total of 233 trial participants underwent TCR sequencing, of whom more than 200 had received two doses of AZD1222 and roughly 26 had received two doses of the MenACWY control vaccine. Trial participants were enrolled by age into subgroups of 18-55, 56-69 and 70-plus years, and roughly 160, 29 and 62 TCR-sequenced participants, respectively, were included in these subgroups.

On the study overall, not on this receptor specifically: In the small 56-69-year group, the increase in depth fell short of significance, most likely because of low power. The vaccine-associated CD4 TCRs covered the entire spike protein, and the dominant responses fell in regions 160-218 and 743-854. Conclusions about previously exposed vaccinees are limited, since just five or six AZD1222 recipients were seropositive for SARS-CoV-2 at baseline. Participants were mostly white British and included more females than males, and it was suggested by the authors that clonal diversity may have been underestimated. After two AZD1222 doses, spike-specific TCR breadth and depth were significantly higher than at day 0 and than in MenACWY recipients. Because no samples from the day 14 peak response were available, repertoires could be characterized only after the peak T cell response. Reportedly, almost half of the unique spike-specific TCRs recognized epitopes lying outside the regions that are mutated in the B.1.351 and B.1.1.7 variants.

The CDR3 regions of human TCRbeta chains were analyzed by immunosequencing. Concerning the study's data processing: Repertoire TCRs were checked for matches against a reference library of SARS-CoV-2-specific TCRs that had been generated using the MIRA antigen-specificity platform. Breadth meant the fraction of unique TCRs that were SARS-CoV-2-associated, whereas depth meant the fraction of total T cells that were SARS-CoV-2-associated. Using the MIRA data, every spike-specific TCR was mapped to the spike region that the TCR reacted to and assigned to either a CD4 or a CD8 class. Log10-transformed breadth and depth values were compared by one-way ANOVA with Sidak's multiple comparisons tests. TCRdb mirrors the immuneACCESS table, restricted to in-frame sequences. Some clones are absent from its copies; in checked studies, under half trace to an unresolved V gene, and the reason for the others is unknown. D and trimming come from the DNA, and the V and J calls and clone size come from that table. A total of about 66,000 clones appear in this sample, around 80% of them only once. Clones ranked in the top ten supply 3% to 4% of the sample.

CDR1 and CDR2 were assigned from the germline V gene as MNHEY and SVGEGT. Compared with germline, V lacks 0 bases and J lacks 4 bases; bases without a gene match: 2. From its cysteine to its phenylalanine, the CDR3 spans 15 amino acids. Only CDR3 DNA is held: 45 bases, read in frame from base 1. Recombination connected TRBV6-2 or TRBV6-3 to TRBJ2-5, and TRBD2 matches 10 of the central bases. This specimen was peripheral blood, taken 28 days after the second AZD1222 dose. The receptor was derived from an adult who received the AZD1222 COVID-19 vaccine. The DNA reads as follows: TGTGCCAGCAGTTACTCCCTAGCGGGGGCAGAGACCCAGTACTTC. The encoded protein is CASSYSLAGAETQYF.